Below are 16 T cell receptor beta chains sequenced from a single sample in a study of T cells in tuberculosis. Profiling relied on immunoSEQ multiplex PCR, and the TCRdb table lists in-frame clones only, not all of them. The sample carries just under 45,000 clones, roughly 94% recorded once. Sequencing used PBMCs. The receptors shown here come from a donor between 10 and 29 years old with latent tuberculosis or without tuberculosis infection. Some clones in this sample may be carry-over from other donors' samples.

This clone was counted a single time. The CDR3 reads CAISEDGGNEQFF. CDR3 DNA sequence: TGTGCCATCAGTGAGGACGGGGGGAATGAGCAGTTCTTC. The J gene is TRBJ2-1, the V gene TRBV10-3, with 7 bases identical to TRBD2. The length of the CDR3 is 13 residues. Germline loops: CDR1 ENHRY, CDR2 SYGVKD. The ends lost 2 bases at V and 7 bases at J; junction bases unmatched: 2.

The chain is built from TRBV7-3 and TRBJ2-5; 9 bases are a match to TRBD1. The DNA end lines up better with TRBJ2-7; the J call may be wrong. The CDR3 spans 14 residues. Looked up from germline, CDR1 is SGHTA and CDR2 is FQGTGA. The CDR3 DNA reads TGTGCCAGCAGAACCGGGACAGGGATCCACGAGCAGTACTTC. Residues: CASRTGTGIHEQYF.

The rearrangement links TRBV15 to TRBJ2-1; maybe TRBD1 (5 bases). Trimming removed 8 bases from V and 5 bases from J, with 10 bases in between. The CDR3 consists of 12 residues. Looked up from germline, CDR1 is LNHNV and CDR2 is YYDKDF (reference sequence). CDR3 residues: CATGAPNNEQFF. The DNA of the CDR3 is TGTGCCACCGGGGCGCCTAACAATGAGCAGTTCTTC. The whole variable domain, filled in from reference TRBV15 and TRBJ2-1, reads DAMVIQNPRYQVTQFGKPVTLSCSQTLNHNVMYWYQQKSSQAPKLLFHYYDKDFNNEADTPDNFQSRRPNTSFCFLDIRSPGLGDTAMYLCATGAPNNEQFFGPGTRLTVL.

The count of this clone is one. The V and J genes are TRBV5-8 and TRBJ2-3, with 10 bases lining up with TRBD2. This CDR3 comprises 17 residues. V shed 2 bases, J shed 6 bases, and the junction held 12 bases outside the gene matches. Germline V gives CDR1 SGHTS, CDR2 YDEGEE. This CDR3 reads CASSFLFSVSGRDTQYF. CDR3 DNA sequence: TGTGCCAGCAGCTTCCTCTTTTCGGTTAGCGGGAGGGATACGCAGTATTTT.

This chain links TRBV2 with TRBJ1-2; the match to TRBD1 covers 10 bases. CDR1 and CDR2 (germline): SNHLY, FYNNEI. The CDR3 length is 14 residues. V lost 5 bases to trimming and J lost 1 base; unmatched junction nucleotides: 1. CDR3 coding DNA: TGTGCCAGCAGTCGGACAGGGGGTAACTATGGCTACACCTTC. It is translated as CASSRTGGNYGYTF.

The V call is TRBV12-5, the J call TRBJ1-2; D is possibly TRBD1 (5 bases). Germline CDR1 reads LGHNT; CDR2 reads FRNRAP. This CDR3 has 16 amino acids. The germline V and J ends were trimmed by 2 bases and 7 bases, with 20 bases remaining between them. In nucleotides, the CDR3 is TGTGCTAGTGGTTTGTATGTGGGCAAGGGGCGGAGTGGCTACACCTTC. The encoded protein is CASGLYVGKGRSGYTF.

The chain links TRBV27 to TRBJ1-4; unclear D gene. CDR1 and CDR2 (germline): MNHEY, SMNVEV (reference sequence). V shed 5 bases and J shed 6 bases, with 13 bases lying between them. There are 14 residues in the CDR3. CDR3 DNA sequence: TGTGCCAGCAGTGGAGGTGGGGTGTATGAAAAACTGTTTTTT. Translation: CASSGGGVYEKLFF.

The J gene is TRBJ2-1, the V gene TRBV18; D uncertain. The CDR3 contains 16 residues. Trimming took off 3 bases at V and 8 bases at J, with 20 bases between the two ends. Germline V gene data show CDR1 as KGHSH and CDR2 as LQKENI. The CDR3 DNA reads TGTGCCAGCTCACCCAAAAGCGCAACGATTGGCGATGAGCAGTTCTTC. Translation: CASSPKSATIGDEQFF.

In this sample, this clone turned up once. The V gene is TRBV5-1, the J gene TRBJ2-1, with 9 bases matching TRBD1. V was pared by 2 bases and J by 8 bases, with 11 bases of the junction left unmatched. CDR3 length: 16 amino acids. Per germline, CDR1 SGHRS and CDR2 YFSETQ. CDR3 in DNA: TGCGCCAGCAGCTTCTCGGACAGGGGTAGGGGGGATGAGCAGTTCTTC. Amino acid sequence: CASSFSDRGRGDEQFF.

The chain combines TRBV5-1 with TRBJ2-3, with 9 bases fitting TRBD1. The germline gives CDR1 SGHRS, CDR2 YFSETQ. J lost 4 bases, V lost 3 bases, and 6 bases had no gene match. The CDR3 extends over 15 amino acids. As DNA, the CDR3 is TGCGCCAGCAGCTGGGGGGACAGGGACGCAGATACGCAGTATTTT. Encoded protein: CASSWGDRDADTQYF.

J is TRBJ2-3 and V is TRBV15; D remains unclear. The germline V gene has CDR1 LNHNV and CDR2 YYDKDF (reference sequence). Trimming stripped 0 bases from V and 1 base from J, with 8 bases between. CDR3 length: 15 amino acids. Here the CDR3 DNA reads TGTGCCACCAGCAGAGAAACAGCCGGCACAGATACGCAGTATTTT. The encoded protein is CATSRETAGTDTQYF.

The chain combines TRBV7-2 with TRBJ1-5, with no clear D. Trimming removed 1 base from V and 5 bases from J, with 6 bases in between. This CDR3 is built from 13 residues. Looked up from germline, CDR1 is SGHTA and CDR2 is FQGNSA. The DNA for the CDR3 is TGTGCCAGCAGCTTAGAAGGAGATCAGCCCCAGCATTTT. Its translation: CASSLEGDQPQHF.

The rearrangement joins TRBV4-2 to TRBJ2-7, with 11 nucleotides matching TRBD1. Germline loops: CDR1 LGHNA, CDR2 YNFKEQ. The CDR3 runs to 16 residues. V was pared by 1 base and J by 3 bases, with 5 bases of the junction left unmatched. The chain's CDR3 is CASSQASGQGVYEQYF. For the CDR3, the DNA is TGTGCCAGCAGCCAAGCCTCGGGACAGGGGGTCTACGAGCAGTACTTC.

The gene calls are TRBV15 and TRBJ2-1, with D possibly TRBD1 on 5 matching bases. CDR1 and CDR2 from the germline V gene are LNHNV and YYDKDF (reference sequence). Trimming took 1 base from V and 15 from J, leaving 13 bases between them. The CDR3 has 12 amino acids. The CDR3 DNA follows: TGTGCCACCAGCAGAGGAAAGGGCCAGGGGTTCTTC. Amino acids: CATSRGKGQGFF. The whole variable domain, remainder taken from reference TRBV15 and TRBJ2-1, is DAMVIQNPRYQVTQFGKPVTLSCSQTLNHNVMYWYQQKSSQAPKLLFHYYDKDFNNEADTPDNFQSRRPNTSFCFLDIRSPGLGDTAMYLCATSRGKGQGFFGPGTRLTVL.

V gene TRBV28 combines with J gene TRBJ1-2; D gene uncertain. V gave up 2 bases and J gave up 2 bases, with 6 bases separating them. Germline lookup yields CDR1 MDHEN and CDR2 SYDVKM. This CDR3 spans 13 amino acids. CDR3 in DNA: TGTGCCAGCAGTTTACCAGGAAACTATGGCTACACCTTC. It is translated as CASSLPGNYGYTF.

This chain joins TRBV19 and TRBJ2-3; D unresolved. The germline gives CDR1 LNHDA, CDR2 SQIVND (reference sequence). Trimming removed 3 bases from V and 0 bases from J, with 10 bases in between. This CDR3 spans 15 amino acids. CDR3 sequence reads: CASSISQASTDTQYF. CDR3 in DNA: TGTGCCAGTAGTATCTCTCAAGCGAGCACAGATACGCAGTATTTT.